The clone carrying this T cell receptor (beta chain) was seen ten or more times. As yet, its antigen is unknown. This specimen belongs to a study of response to subunit inactivated influenza vaccine. TCRdb analysed the RT-PCR reads with MiXCR anew, one entry per CDR3 protein. The sample yields roughly 150,000 distinct CDR3 sequences, approximately 10% seen once. Study-level findings and limits: The authors suggested that every seasonal influenza vaccination recruits few new T cells.

This CDR3 spans 15 amino acids. CDR1 KGHSH and CDR2 LQKENI come from the germline V gene. Trimming left V 0 bases short and J 0 bases short, with 9 bases between. Sample: non-naive T cells sorted from PBMCs, taken about 40 days after vaccination. V and J are TRBV18 and TRBJ2-7; D not certain. The clonotype was recovered from a man aged 45-60 years who received an inactivated influenza vaccine. The CDR3 DNA sequence: TGTGCCAGCTCACCACCGTCAGGTAGCTCCTACGAGCAGTACTTC. This gives the protein CASSPPSGSSYEQYF.